The clone carrying this T cell receptor (beta chain) occurred many times. The antigen is unknown. The data stem from a study of T cells in Graves' hyperthyroidism and ophthalmopathy. The V and J ends lost 4 bases and 0 bases respectively, with 4 bases between them. The germline CDR1 and CDR2 sequences are GTSNPN and SVGIG (reference sequence). The CDR3 is 12 amino acids. Study observations and caveats: Peripheral blood also featured most of the thyroid clonotypes expanded above 0.001.

What was amplified from RNA transcripts were TCR beta CDR3 regions. TCR CDR3 regions were first amplified by RT-PCR with HTBI primers. TCRdb analysed the multiplex PCR reads with MiXCR anew, one entry per CDR3 protein. The sample has about 480,000 distinct CDR3 sequences, around 15% seen once. The PBMCs studied were ones that came from around 10 ml fresh peripheral blood. The clonotype originates from a woman between 18 and 29 years old with Graves' hyperthyroidism. The sequenced sample was blood. The chain uses TRBV30 and TRBJ1-3; D uncertain. Here the CDR3 DNA reads TGTGCCTGGACCCACTCTGGAAACACCATATATTTT. As protein: CAWTHSGNTIYF.